These T cell receptor beta chains were read from a single sample in a study of cytomegalovirus exposure and HLA in healthy donors. TCRdb's copy holds only in-frame clones and misses some; the assay was immunoSEQ multiplex PCR. The repertoire includes 150,000 to 200,000 clones, 75% to 80% of them detected once, and over 0.95% sits in the top ten. The sequenced sample consisted of PBMCs. Receptors originate from a woman between 45 and 60 years old in good health and CMV-seropositive. Both conserved end residues are part of each CDR3. A D gene is named only where the DNA matches it firmly. Rows may omit the clone size; those that give it use once, few, many or a size class.

v_call	clone_size	j_call	d_call	cdr3_nt	cdr3_aa
TRBV4-1	few	TRBJ2-1	TRBD2	TGCGCCAGCAGCCAAGGCCTACTCGCTAGCGGGGGATACAATGAGCAGTTCTTC	CASSQGLLASGGYNEQFF
TRBV18	NA	TRBJ1-1	NA	TGTGCCAGCTCTCCTGAACGACAGTCCTTGAACACTGAAGCTTTCTTT	CASSPERQSLNTEAFF
TRBV29-1	NA	TRBJ2-3	NA	TGCAGCTTTCGGGGCACAGATACGCAGTATTTT	CSFRGTDTQYF
TRBV23-1	NA	TRBJ1-1	TRBD1	TGCGCCAGCAGTCAATCACGGACAGGGCGGACTGAAGCTTTCTTT	CASSQSRTGRTEAFF
TRBV2	NA	TRBJ1-1	NA	TGTGCCAGCAGTGAAAACAGACTAACCACTGAAGCTTTCTTT	CASSENRLTTEAFF
TRBV27	NA	TRBJ1-2	NA	TGTGCCAGCAGTTTGGGAGAGGCTGATGGCTACACCTTC	CASSLGEADGYTF
TRBV28	NA	TRBJ1-3	NA	TGTGCCAGCAGTACTACAGGGTTCTCTGGAAACACCATATATTTT	CASSTTGFSGNTIYF
TRBV7-9	few	TRBJ1-5	TRBD1	TGTGCCAGCAGCTCCGACAGGGCCCGGGATCAGCCCCAGCATTTT	CASSSDRARDQPQHF
TRBV19	NA	TRBJ2-7	NA	TGTGCCAGTAGTCAGACAGGTTTTACCCACGAGCAGTACTTC	CASSQTGFTHEQYF
TRBV7-8	NA	TRBJ2-1	TRBD2	TGTGCCAGCAGCTTAGCGCGGTGGGGGACTAGTCGTAATGAGCAGTTCTTC	CASSLARWGTSRNEQFF
TRBV29-1	NA	TRBJ2-3	NA	TGCAGCGTTGATCAGGGGATTAGCCGCACAGATACGCAGTATTTT	CSVDQGISRTDTQYF
TRBV7-9	NA	TRBJ1-5	NA	TGTGCCAGCAGCTTAAAGGGAGAGAATCAGCCCCAGCATTTT	CASSLKGENQPQHF
TRBV7-9	NA	TRBJ2-7	NA	TGTGCCAGCAGCCAAACCAACTACAACTACGAGCAGTACTTC	CASSQTNYNYEQYF